The rows below give T cell receptor beta chains drawn from one sample of a study of T cell responses to AZD1222 COVID-19 vaccine. TCRdb's copy holds only in-frame clones and misses some; the assay was immunoSEQ multiplex PCR. The table records under 90,000 clones, approximately 83% of them present only once. The specimen comprised peripheral blood, sampled 28 days after the second AZD1222 dose. These receptors came from an adult who received the AZD1222 COVID-19 vaccine. CDR3s include the opening cysteine and the closing phenylalanine or tryptophan. A D gene is named only where the DNA matches it firmly. Not all rows give a size; the values are once, few, many and, for expanded clones, a class.

size: .; J: TRBJ2-3; V: TRBV10-3; length: 14; D: .; DNA: TGTGCCATCAGTGAGACGCAAAGCACAGATACGCAGTATTTT; CDR3: CAISETQSTDTQYF
size: .; J: TRBJ2-2; V: TRBV7-2; length: 15; D: .; DNA: TGTGCCAGCAGCTCGGGACGCCCATGGAGCGGGGAGCTGTTTTTT; CDR3: CASSSGRPWSGELFF
size: .; J: TRBJ2-5; V: TRBV7-2; length: 14; D: .; DNA: TGTGCCAGCAGCTTAGGGATTACCAAAGAGACCCAGTACTTC; CDR3: CASSLGITKETQYF
size: .; J: TRBJ1-3; V: TRBV19; length: 14; D: .; DNA: TGTGCCAGTAGTATAAGCTGGGAGAGAAACACCATATATTTT; CDR3: CASSISWERNTIYF
size: .; J: TRBJ2-3; V: TRBV11-3; length: 13; D: TRBD2; DNA: TGTGCCAGCAGCTTTACTAGCGCAGATACGCAGTATTTT; CDR3: CASSFTSADTQYF
size: .; J: TRBJ1-2; V: TRBV6-1; length: 16; D: .; DNA: TGTGCCAGCAGTGAACCCCCACAGGGCTTAAACTATGGCTACACCTTC; CDR3: CASSEPPQGLNYGYTF
size: .; J: TRBJ2-5; V: TRBV20-1; length: 14; D: TRBD2; DNA: TGCAGTGCTAGTTCTAGCGGGGGACAAGAGACCCAGTACTTC; CDR3: CSASSSGGQETQYF
size: .; J: TRBJ2-7; V: TRBV28; length: 13; D: .; DNA: TGTGCCAGCAGTCAGGCCAGGACCTACGAGCAGTACTTC; CDR3: CASSQARTYEQYF
size: once; J: TRBJ2-3; V: TRBV12-3/TRBV12-4; length: 12; D: .; DNA: TGTGCCAGCAGCCTTCGCACAGATACGCAGTATTTT; CDR3: CASSLRTDTQYF
size: .; J: TRBJ2-5; V: TRBV24-1; length: 16; D: TRBD1; DNA: TGTGCCACCAGTGATCAGCCGGGACAGGGTTTGGAGACCCAGTACTTC; CDR3: CATSDQPGQGLETQYF
size: once; J: TRBJ2-2; V: TRBV18; length: 15; D: .; DNA: TGTGCCAGCTCACCACAGGGGGCGAACACCGGGGAGCTGTTTTTT; CDR3: CASSPQGANTGELFF
size: .; J: TRBJ1-5; V: TRBV19; length: 15; D: .; DNA: TGTGCCAGTAGTATAAAGATAGACGGGTATCAGCCCCAGCATTTT; CDR3: CASSIKIDGYQPQHF
size: .; J: TRBJ1-1; V: TRBV7-2; length: 14; D: .; DNA: TGTGCCAGCAGCCCGACAGGAATGAACACTGAAGCTTTCTTT; CDR3: CASSPTGMNTEAFF
size: .; J: TRBJ1-5; V: TRBV30; length: 15; D: .; DNA: TGTGCCTGGAGTGGGACCCCAGGTAGCAATCAGCCCCAGCATTTT; CDR3: CAWSGTPGSNQPQHF
size: .; J: TRBJ1-5; V: TRBV27; length: 15; D: .; DNA: TGTGCCAGCAGGCCCGGGGGGGGTCGCGGTCAGCCCCAGCATTTT; CDR3: CASRPGGGRGQPQHF
size: few; J: TRBJ2-7; V: TRBV4-1; length: 14; D: .; DNA: TGCGCCAGCAGCCAACCCCTCAGGGGACACGAGCAGTACTTC; CDR3: CASSQPLRGHEQYF
size: .; J: TRBJ1-3; V: TRBV5-4; length: 16; D: TRBD1; DNA: TGTGCCAGCAGCTTGGACAGGGGGCGAGTTGGAAACACCATATATTTT; CDR3: CASSLDRGRVGNTIYF
size: medium-sized; J: TRBJ1-1; V: TRBV19; length: 15; D: .; DNA: TGTGCCAGTAGTTTACCGCAGGGGTTGGGAACTGAAGCTTTCTTT; CDR3: CASSLPQGLGTEAFF
size: .; J: TRBJ1-5; V: TRBV4-1; length: 16; D: TRBD1; DNA: TGCGCCAGCAGCCAAGATAGAGGGGGCGGCAATCAGCCCCAGCATTTT; CDR3: CASSQDRGGGNQPQHF
size: once; J: TRBJ1-2; V: TRBV27; length: 13; D: .; DNA: TGTGCCAGCGGGGGAAATGCGAACTATGGCTACACCTTC; CDR3: CASGGNANYGYTF
size: few; J: TRBJ1-1; V: TRBV30; length: 13; D: .; DNA: TGTGCCTGGAGTGTAAATACCGGGGGCGAGGCTTTCTTT; CDR3: CAWSVNTGGEAFF
size: .; J: TRBJ1-2; V: TRBV4-1; length: 15; D: .; DNA: TGCGCCAGCAGCCAAGTTCCCCCTAGGGGCTATGGCTACACCTTC; CDR3: CASSQVPPRGYGYTF
size: .; J: TRBJ1-2; V: TRBV5-4; length: 13; D: .; DNA: TGTGCCAGCAGCTTCACCGGGCCAGATGGCTACACCTTC; CDR3: CASSFTGPDGYTF
size: .; J: TRBJ2-3; V: TRBV5-1; length: 15; D: TRBD1; DNA: TGCGCCAGCAGCTTGGACAGGGGTAGCACAGATACGCAGTATTTT; CDR3: CASSLDRGSTDTQYF
size: .; J: TRBJ2-1; V: TRBV18; length: 16; D: TRBD2; DNA: TGTGCCAGCTCACCAGGCGGACTAGCGACCGGTAATGAGCAGTTCTTC; CDR3: CASSPGGLATGNEQFF
size: few; J: TRBJ1-5; V: TRBV30; length: 17; D: .; DNA: TGTGCCTGGAGTCTTGGGACGCTGGGGGTAAGCAATCAGCCCCAGCATTTT; CDR3: CAWSLGTLGVSNQPQHF
size: .; J: TRBJ2-7; V: TRBV7-2; length: 15; D: .; DNA: TGTGCCAGCAGCTTATCTTCCGCTGGGCCCTACGAGCAGTACTTC; CDR3: CASSLSSAGPYEQYF
size: .; J: TRBJ1-4; V: TRBV19; length: 15; D: .; DNA: TGTGCCAGTAGTATTTGGGCAGGGAGTAATGAAAAACTGTTTTTT; CDR3: CASSIWAGSNEKLFF
size: .; J: TRBJ2-2; V: TRBV7-8; length: 15; D: TRBD1; DNA: TGTGCCAGCAGCTCCGGGACAGCGAACACCGGGGAGCTGTTTTTT; CDR3: CASSSGTANTGELFF
size: .; J: TRBJ1-1; V: TRBV7-9; length: 14; D: .; DNA: TGTGCCAGCAGATCGGAGGGGCGGTTCACTGAAGCTTTCTTT; CDR3: CASRSEGRFTEAFF
size: .; J: TRBJ2-1; V: TRBV28; length: 18; D: .; DNA: TGTGCCAGCAGTCGTTGGGCTAGTGGGACGAACTCCTACAATGAGCAGTTCTTC; CDR3: CASSRWASGTNSYNEQFF
size: .; J: TRBJ2-2; V: TRBV5-1; length: 13; D: .; DNA: TGCGCCAGCAGCCTTCCAGGGAGCGGGGAGCTGTTTTTT; CDR3: CASSLPGSGELFF
size: .; J: TRBJ1-4; V: TRBV19; length: 16; D: .; DNA: TGTGCCAGTAGTCCCCACCAACGATCAACTAATGAAAAACTGTTTTTT; CDR3: CASSPHQRSTNEKLFF
size: .; J: TRBJ1-1; V: TRBV10-3; length: 14; D: TRBD1; DNA: TGTGCCATCAGTTGGGACAGCAGGGGAACTGAAGCTTTCTTT; CDR3: CAISWDSRGTEAFF
size: once; J: TRBJ2-7; V: TRBV27; length: 14; D: .; DNA: TGTGCCAGCAGTTTAGGGCAGGGCTCCTACGAGCAGTACTTC; CDR3: CASSLGQGSYEQYF
size: .; J: TRBJ1-6; V: TRBV27; length: 17; D: .; DNA: TGTGCCAGCAGTTTATTAGGCCAGTCCCAGCCGATATCACCCCTCCACTTT; CDR3: CASSLLGQSQPISPLHF
size: .; J: TRBJ1-3; V: TRBV19; length: 14; D: .; DNA: TGTGCCAGTAGTATAAGGGGGAGCGGAAACACCATATATTTT; CDR3: CASSIRGSGNTIYF
size: once; J: TRBJ1-1; V: TRBV27; length: 13; D: .; DNA: TGTGCCAGCGGATCCGAGGGACATCCTGAAGCTTTCTTT; CDR3: CASGSEGHPEAFF
size: .; J: TRBJ2-1; V: TRBV7-3; length: 17; D: TRBD2; DNA: TGTGCCAGCAGCTTATCGGGCGGGAGGAACTCCTACAATGAGCAGTTCTTC; CDR3: CASSLSGGRNSYNEQFF
size: once; J: TRBJ1-1; V: TRBV6-5; length: 16; D: TRBD1; DNA: TGTGCCAGCAGTTACTCGCCGGGGACAGAGAACACTGAAGCTTTCTTT; CDR3: CASSYSPGTENTEAFF
size: .; J: TRBJ1-4; V: TRBV7-2; length: 16; D: .; DNA: TGTGCCAGCAGCTTAGATTCGGCTGCCGATAATGAAAAACTGTTTTTT; CDR3: CASSLDSAADNEKLFF